This paragraph covers one T cell receptor (beta chain) sequence. Its antigen remains unidentified. Primers included in the PCR were 60 Vbeta and 13 Jbeta primers. Data came from immunoSEQ multiplex PCR; TCRdb stores just in-frame clones and leaves some out. The table records under 200,000 clones, 60% to 80% of them present only once. This entry belongs to a study of cytomegalovirus exposure and HLA in healthy donors. General study points: Researchers reported in a later analysis that a missense DCLRE1C variant was tied to TCR beta V- and J-gene trimming.

The donors (healthy individuals) were bone marrow donors. Nominal health characterized the donors when sampled, though unrecorded immune exposures were likely. Sequencing used PBMCs. This clonotype originated in a middle-aged man in good health and CMV-seronegative.

The CDR3 reads CASSHGQGRVDTEAFF. CDR3 in DNA: TGTGCCAGCAGCCATGGACAGGGAAGGGTAGACACTGAAGCTTTCTTT. The gene calls are TRBV4-2 and TRBJ1-1, with 8 bases lining up with TRBD1. Germline V lookup: CDR1 LGHNA, CDR2 YNFKEQ. V dropped 3 bases and J dropped 3; count of bases not matched to a gene: 9. This CDR3 has 16 amino acids.